This T cell receptor (beta chain) was identified in a study of shared clonotypes between healthy human individuals. The study separated CD4+ cells into CD45RA+ naive and CD45RA-negative memory subsets. Original analysis: Filtering differed for immunoSEQ, which gave only junction sequences without quality scores. TCRdb's copy holds only in-frame clones and misses some; the assay was immunoSEQ multiplex PCR. Clone size and the V and J calls come from that table; the DNA yielded D and trimming. The sample includes about 990,000 clones, around three quarters seen only once; the top ten take under 0.8%. In germline, CDR1 is SGHTA, CDR2 FQGNSA. This CDR3 spans 15 amino acids. V gave up 1 base and J gave up 2 bases, with 12 bases separating them.

V gene TRBV7-2 combines with J gene TRBJ2-7, with D hard to call. The sequencing input was memory CD4+ T cells from PBMCs. The subset here: CD45RA-negative fraction. This receptor was taken from a man aged 18 to 29 in good health. Some clones in this sample may be carry-over from other donors' samples. The CDR3 loop is CASSLVYGPTYEQYF. In DNA form, the CDR3 reads TGTGCCAGCAGCTTAGTCTACGGGCCAACCTACGAGCAGTACTTC. Variable domain in full (rest from reference TRBV7-2 and TRBJ2-7): GAGVSQSPSNKVTEKGKDVELRCDPISGHTALYWYRQSLGQGLEFLIYFQGNSAPDKSGLPSDRFSAERTGGSVSTLTIQRTQQEDSAVYLCASSLVYGPTYEQYFGPGTRLTVT.